This TCR beta chain was observed in a study of shared clonotypes between healthy human individuals. This clone was recorded only once. Replicate sorted-subset PCRs were loaded with about 0.2 ug DNA, roughly 33,000 T cell genomes. Sequencing used immunoSEQ multiplex PCR; TCRdb keeps in-frame clones, though not all of them. The sample has some 2.3 million clones; over 85% are singletons. This CDR3 spans 18 amino acids. The ends lost 3 bases at V and 1 base at J; junction bases unmatched: 8. Germline CDR1 is MNHEY and CDR2 is SMNVEV (reference sequence). The source of this sequence is a man in his late teens or twenties in good health. Some clones in this sample may be carry-over from other donors' samples. Input material: naive CD4+ T cells from PBMCs. Subset defined: CD45RA+ positively selected. The V gene is TRBV27, the J gene TRBJ2-3; 12 nucleotides agree with TRBD2. CDR3 protein: CASSFRLAGGPGTDTQYF. The CDR3 nucleotides read TGTGCCAGCAGTTTTCGGCTAGCGGGAGGGCCTGGCACAGATACGCAGTATTTT.